These 13 T cell receptor beta chains were all obtained from the same sample, sequenced in a study of CD8 T cells in Susac syndrome. Reverse transcription of roughly 0.5 to 1 ug RNA used random hexamers. TCRdb analysed the immunoSEQ multiplex PCR reads with MiXCR anew, one entry per CDR3 protein. Seen here are under 200,000 distinct CDR3 sequences, 85% to 95% observed once, and the top ten hold 0.15% to 0.2%. Source material: CD8+ T cells from PBMCs. The receptor set was obtained from a human donor with multiple sclerosis.

The chain carries TRBV7-9 and TRBJ2-7, with 11 positions matching TRBD1. The CDR3 has 14 residues. CDR1 SEHNR and CDR2 FQNEAQ come from the germline V gene (reference sequence). With 5 bases clipped from V and 2 bases from J, the junction kept 2 bases outside the gene matches. The CDR3 is CASSRTGGPYEQYF. In DNA, the CDR3 is TGTGCCAGCAGCCGGACAGGGGGCCCCTACGAGCAGTACTTC.

This clonotype has just a few counts. This sequence joins TRBV29-1 and TRBJ1-1, with no clear D. CDR1 and CDR2 from the germline V gene are SQVTM and ANQGSEA. V dropped 4 bases and J dropped 3 bases, with 12 bases sitting between them. The CDR3 sequence is 13 residues long. The CDR3 coding sequence is TGCAGCGTTGCCCCGGATGGAGACACTGAAGCTTTCTTT. Amino acid sequence: CSVAPDGDTEAFF.

The gene calls are TRBV2 and TRBJ2-7; D gene unclear. The germline V and J ends were trimmed by 9 bases and 2 bases, with 14 bases remaining between them. Germline V gene lookup returns CDR1 SNHLY and CDR2 FYNNEI. The CDR3 loop spans 13 amino acids. The CDR3 is CARKHLSAYEQYF. The CDR3 coding sequence is TGTGCCAGGAAACATCTATCCGCCTACGAGCAGTACTTC.

This sequence joins TRBV15 and TRBJ1-2; D not certain. The V end lost 5 bases, the J end lost 8 bases, and 18 bases lay between the germline ends. Per germline, CDR1 LNHNV and CDR2 YYDKDF (reference sequence). The CDR3 has 14 residues. Written as DNA, the CDR3 is TGTGCCACCAGCGATTCTGGGTTCGCAGGCGGCTACACCTTC. It yields the protein CATSDSGFAGGYTF.

The V and J genes are TRBV3-1 and TRBJ2-5, with 10 bases that match TRBD2. The CDR3 consists of 14 residues. J gave up 4 bases and V 4 bases, and 3 bases lay outside the gene matches. CDR1 and CDR2 from the germline V gene are LGHDT and YNNKEL (reference sequence). CDR3 amino acids: CASSPLAGAETQYF. The CDR3 bases are TGTGCCAGCAGCCCCCTAGCGGGGGCAGAGACCCAGTACTTC.

This chain connects TRBV20-1 to TRBJ2-2; D is perhaps TRBD1 or TRBD2 (5 bases each). Germline values: CDR1 DFQATT, CDR2 SNEGSKA (reference sequence). The ends were cut back, 0 bases at V and 6 bases at J, with 8 bases in the middle. This CDR3 has 13 amino acids. CDR3 amino acids: CSARDLGAGELFF. The CDR3 coding sequence is TGCAGTGCTAGAGATTTGGGGGCCGGGGAGCTGTTTTTT.

This chain joins TRBV29-1 and TRBJ2-7; 11 bases are shared with TRBD1. Per germline, CDR1 SQVTM and CDR2 ANQGSEA. The CDR3 totals 12 residues. V gave up 6 bases and J gave up 5 bases; unmatched junction bases: 3. The CDR3 loop reads CSVGQGADEQYF. The CDR3 DNA reads as TGCAGCGTCGGACAGGGGGCCGACGAGCAGTACTTC.

V gene TRBV27 combines with J gene TRBJ2-7; no firm D call. The CDR3 runs 13 residues. Per germline, CDR1 MNHEY and CDR2 SMNVEV (reference sequence). V was shortened by 5 bases and J by 0 bases, with 8 bases between the two germline ends. The CDR3 is CASSPTSSYEQYF. For the CDR3, the DNA is TGTGCCAGCAGTCCAACGTCCTCCTACGAGCAGTACTTC.

The chain is built from TRBV20-1 and TRBJ2-1, with 7 bases fitting TRBD2. The length of the CDR3 is 15 residues. The V segment lost 3 bases and the J segment 0 bases; nucleotides outside the gene matches: 5. Germline-derived CDR1 and CDR2 are DFQATT and SNEGSKA (reference sequence). The CDR3 loop reads CSASGRRISYNEQFF. The CDR3, as DNA: TGCAGTGCTAGCGGGAGGAGGATCTCCTACAATGAGCAGTTCTTC.

The genes are TRBV2 and TRBJ2-7, with D unresolved. V was trimmed by 7 bases and J by 2 bases, leaving 9 bases between them. Germline V lookup: CDR1 SNHLY, CDR2 FYNNEI. The CDR3 spans 12 residues. The CDR3 loop is CASMVLAYEQYF. CDR3 in DNA: TGTGCCAGCATGGTGTTGGCCTACGAGCAGTACTTC.

The chain is built from TRBV4-1 and TRBJ2-2, with no clear D. The germline V and J ends were trimmed by 4 bases and 7 bases, with 10 bases remaining between them. CDR3 length: 13 amino acids. Germline CDR1 reads MGHRA; CDR2 reads YSYEKL. Written as DNA, the CDR3 is TGCGCCAGCAGCCCGCTCGTTGGCGGGGAGCTGTTTTTT. Its translation: CASSPLVGGELFF.

Here the CDR3 reads CASRRLAEENTGELFF. The CDR3 bases are TGTGCCAGCAGGCGACTAGCGGAAGAGAACACCGGGGAGCTGTTTTTT. The rearrangement uses TRBV2 and TRBJ2-2, with TRBD2 matching 9 bases. The germline CDR1 and CDR2 sequences are SNHLY and FYNNEI. The length of the CDR3 is 16 residues. Losses at the gene ends were 6 bases for V and 1 base for J; bases not matched to a gene: 6.

The chain employs TRBV20-1 and TRBJ1-2, with a possible D match to TRBD1 (6 bases). The CDR3 is 13 residues long. The germline CDR1 and CDR2 sequences are DFQATT and SNEGSKA (reference sequence). Trimming shortened V by 6 bases and J by 2 bases, and 13 bases separated the two germline ends. CDR3 protein: CSAPQGINYGYTF. CDR3 in DNA: TGCAGTGCACCCCAGGGGATAAACTATGGCTACACCTTC.